The sequence of this TCR beta chain was determined in a study of cytomegalovirus exposure and HLA in healthy donors. The PCR used 60 Vbeta and 13 Jbeta primers. The method was immunoSEQ multiplex PCR; TCRdb's version includes in-frame clones alone and lacks a portion of them. Its table records about 32,000 clones. This cohort consisted of healthy bone marrow donors. As concerns this clone: Antigen specificity is unknown.

J lost 1 base, V lost 1 base, and 1 base had no gene match. CDR1 is SGHVS, CDR2 FNYEAQ, per germline. The CDR3 is made up of 16 amino acids. General study findings and limits: Across donors, most TCRs were seen rarely, yet some public ones were widespread. On later analysis, the bulk of CMV-associated TCR beta chains appeared to be HLA-restricted.

Sample: PBMCs. The sequence came from a female donor in good health and CMV-seronegative. The chain links TRBV7-6 to TRBJ2-2; 9 bases fit TRBD1. This chain's CDR3 is CASSLEGQGNTGELFF. In DNA form, the CDR3 reads TGTGCCAGCAGCTTAGAGGGACAGGGGAACACCGGGGAGCTGTTTTTT.